The 30 T cell receptor beta chains below come from one sample, sequenced in a study of cytomegalovirus exposure and HLA in healthy donors. Profiled with immunoSEQ multiplex PCR; TCRdb holds only in-frame clones, not every one. This table has 250,000 to 300,000 clones, 70% to 90% appearing once. Sequences were obtained from PBMCs. The source of these receptors is a woman in her late teens or twenties in good health and CMV-seronegative.

The chain employs TRBV9 and TRBJ2-2; perhaps TRBD1 as D (5 bases). V lost 0 bases, J lost 7 bases, and 10 bases lay in between. The CDR3 is made up of 14 amino acids. CDR1 is SGDLS, CDR2 YYNGEE, per germline. In nucleotides, the CDR3 is TGTGCCAGCAGCGTAGGCAGGGAACTCGGGGAGCTGTTTTTT. The encoded protein is CASSVGRELGELFF. The full variable domain, its missing parts supplied by reference TRBV9 and TRBJ2-2, is DSGVTQTPKHLITATGQRVTLRCSPRSGDLSVYWYQQSLDQGLQFLIQYYNGEERAKGNILERFSAQQFPDLHSELNLSSLELGDSALYFCASSVGRELGELFFGEGSRLTVL.

This chain links TRBV25-1 with TRBJ1-1; D is possibly TRBD1 (5 bases). The CDR3 runs to 14 residues. Per germline, CDR1 MGHDK and CDR2 SYGVNS. Trimming removed 3 bases from V and 4 bases from J, with 12 bases in between. The CDR3 sequence is CASSDPQGFTEAFF. The CDR3 DNA is TGTGCCAGCAGTGATCCCCAGGGTTTCACTGAAGCTTTCTTT.

Details on this clone: Other DNA variants within this sample encode the same CDR3. The V gene is TRBV2, the J gene TRBJ1-5, with D possibly TRBD1 on 5 matching bases. The V end lost 10 bases, the J end lost 3 bases, and 10 bases lay between the germline ends. Germline-derived CDR1 and CDR2 are SNHLY and FYNNEI. This CDR3 comprises 12 residues. CDR3 sequence: CATGRDNQPQHF. The CDR3 DNA reads TGTGCCACGGGCAGGGACAATCAGCCCCAGCATTTT.

This chain connects TRBV30 to TRBJ1-5, with D possibly matching TRBD1 (5 bases). V lost 7 bases and J lost 0, with 13 bases in between. The CDR3 totals 14 residues. In germline, CDR1 is GTSNPN, CDR2 SVGIG (reference sequence). The CDR3 here is CAYDSAHSNQPQHF. CDR3 DNA: TGTGCCTACGACAGTGCCCATAGCAATCAGCCCCAGCATTTT.

V usage is TRBV6-5 and J usage is TRBJ1-2; 9 bases fit TRBD1. CDR1 and CDR2 (germline): MNHEY, SVGAGI. V gave up 6 bases and J gave up 6 bases; unmatched junction bases: 8. This CDR3 has 14 amino acids. In DNA form, the CDR3 reads TGTGCCAGCAGCAGGGACAGGGATAGCGATGGCTACACCTTC. Its translation: CASSRDRDSDGYTF.

This clone was recorded a few times. This sequence joins TRBV28 and TRBJ1-2; 8 bases are shared with TRBD1. V lost 6 bases and J lost 0; bases outside the gene matches: 12. The length of the CDR3 is 17 residues. Germline-derived CDR1 and CDR2 are MDHEN and SYDVKM. The DNA for the CDR3 is TGTGCCAGCAGCTCTCAGACAGGGGCGCTTTCTAACTATGGCTACACCTTC. This translates into CASSSQTGALSNYGYTF.

The J gene is TRBJ1-5, the V gene TRBV19; 7 positions agree with TRBD1. In germline, CDR1 is LNHDA, CDR2 SQIVND (reference sequence). There are 15 residues in the CDR3. Trimming removed 5 bases from V and 5 bases from J; junction bases left unmatched: 9. The CDR3 loop is CASSGRGIRDQPQHF. The CDR3 DNA reads as TGTGCCAGTAGTGGCAGGGGGATTCGAGATCAGCCCCAGCATTTT.

Comment on this clone: Other DNA sequences of this sample code for an identical CDR3. The rearrangement links TRBV5-6 to TRBJ1-1; no reliable D call. This CDR3 spans 12 amino acids. CDR1 is SGHDT, CDR2 YYEEEE, per germline. Deletions cut 0 bases from V and 7 bases from J, with 7 bases between. The CDR3 protein is CASSLATGEAFF. Written as DNA, the CDR3 is TGTGCCAGCAGCTTGGCCACCGGTGAAGCTTTCTTT.

V and J are TRBV7-3 and TRBJ2-6; maybe TRBD1 (5 bases). Trimming left V 6 bases short and J 4 bases short, with 13 bases between. Per germline, CDR1 SGHTA and CDR2 FQGTGA. CDR3 length equals 15 residues. The CDR3 DNA follows: TGTGCCAGCAGACAGCAGGGTTCCGGGGCCAACGTCCTGACTTTC. It yields the protein CASRQQGSGANVLTF.

The sample holds many counts of this clone. The chain carries TRBV6-6 and TRBJ2-7; no definite D call. Germline CDR1 and CDR2: MNHNY and SVGAGI (reference sequence). Trimming removed 4 bases from V and 5 bases from J, with 6 bases in between. There are 11 residues in the CDR3. The CDR3 region has the DNA TGTGCCAGCAGTTTTAACAACGAGCAGTACTTC. Translation gives CASSFNNEQYF.

The chain carries TRBV11-2 and TRBJ1-1; 8 bases align to TRBD1. With 7 bases clipped from V and 4 bases from J, the junction kept 5 bases outside the gene matches. Germline lookup yields CDR1 SGHAT and CDR2 FQNNGV. CDR3 length equals 13 residues. CDR3 loop: CASTSDRGTEAFF. The CDR3 bases are TGTGCCAGCACCTCCGACAGGGGCACTGAAGCTTTCTTT.

This clone was seen only once. V is TRBV5-1 and J is TRBJ1-5; 8 nucleotides line up with TRBD1. CDR3 length: 18 residues. CDR1 SGHRS and CDR2 YFSETQ come from the germline V gene. V dropped 2 bases and J dropped 3; count of bases not matched to a gene: 13. CDR3 DNA sequence: TGCGCCAGCAGCTTAAATTCCCTTAACAGGGGGTACAATCAGCCCCAGCATTTT. It encodes CASSLNSLNRGYNQPQHF. Combining the CDR3 with reference TRBV5-1 and TRBJ1-5 gives the whole variable domain KAGVTQTPRYLIKTRGQQVTLSCSPISGHRSVSWYQQTPGQGLQFLFEYFSETQRNKGNFPGRFSGRQFSNSRSEMNVSTLELGDSALYLCASSLNSLNRGYNQPQHFGDGTRLSIL.

J is TRBJ1-5 and V is TRBV6-6, with a tentative D call TRBD1 (6 bases). The CDR3 is 15 residues long. The germline gives CDR1 MNHNY, CDR2 SVGAGI (reference sequence). The V end was cut by 1 base, the J end by 6 bases, with 13 bases between. The CDR3, as DNA: TGTGCCAGCAGTTACTTGGGGGGGCAAGGTCAGCCCCAGCATTTT. Its translation is CASSYLGGQGQPQHF.

The chain employs TRBV9 and TRBJ2-3; 14 bases map to TRBD2. The germline CDR1 and CDR2 sequences are SGDLS and YYNGEE. Trimming at V came to 3 bases and at J to 0 bases, leaving 3 bases not matched to a gene. The CDR3 length is 17 residues. CDR3 region: CASSAGLAGASTDTQYF. CDR3 in DNA: TGTGCCAGCAGCGCGGGACTAGCGGGGGCTAGCACAGATACGCAGTATTTT.

This clone was seen only a few times. The chain is built from TRBV11-2 and TRBJ1-4; TRBD1 is a possible D gene (5 bases). This CDR3 comprises 14 residues. CDR1 SGHAT and CDR2 FQNNGV come from the germline V gene. Trimming took off 0 bases at V and 4 bases at J, with 6 bases between the two ends. The DNA of the CDR3 is TGTGCCAGCAGCTTAGATGACAGTAATGAAAAACTGTTTTTT. The encoded protein is CASSLDDSNEKLFF.

This clone has a single count. The V gene is TRBV11-3, the J gene TRBJ2-7; D perhaps matches TRBD1 (5 bases). This CDR3 region has 13 residues. The germline V gene has CDR1 SGHNT and CDR2 YENEEA. Trimming stripped 0 bases from V and 2 bases from J, with 5 bases between. CDR3 amino acids: CASSLDRAYEQYF. CDR3 DNA: TGTGCCAGCAGCTTAGACAGGGCCTACGAGCAGTACTTC.

The chain employs TRBV4-1 and TRBJ2-1, with D possibly TRBD2 on 6 matching bases. The CDR3 spans 15 residues. The V gene's germline CDR1 is MGHRA and CDR2 YSYEKL. The germline V and J ends were trimmed by 7 bases and 0 bases, with 13 bases remaining between them. CDR3: CASTWETSSYNEQFF. In DNA, the CDR3 is TGCGCCAGCACGTGGGAGACTAGCTCCTACAATGAGCAGTTCTTC.

The gene calls are TRBV28 and TRBJ1-5; 8 nucleotides line up with TRBD1. The CDR3 consists of 15 residues. CDR1 is MDHEN, CDR2 SYDVKM, per germline. The V segment lost 3 bases and the J segment 5 bases; nucleotides outside the gene matches: 6. CDR3 region: CASSLAGGVDQPQHF. CDR3 coding DNA: TGTGCCAGCAGTTTGGCAGGGGGCGTCGATCAGCCCCAGCATTTT.

The CDR3 here is CASSSQGKGNQPQHF. Written as DNA, the CDR3 is TGTGCCAGCAGCTCTCAGGGGAAAGGCAATCAGCCCCAGCATTTT. V usage is TRBV7-9 and J usage is TRBJ1-5; a weak D match, TRBD1 (6 bases). The ends were cut back, 4 bases at V and 2 bases at J, with 12 bases in the middle. The length of the CDR3 is 15 residues. The germline gives CDR1 SEHNR, CDR2 FQNEAQ (reference sequence).

This clone is a singleton in its sample. The gene calls are TRBV4-1 and TRBJ2-3, with 9 bases aligning to TRBD1. Germline CDR1 reads MGHRA; CDR2 reads YSYEKL. V trimming: 1 base; J trimming: 2 bases; junction bases outside the gene matches: 13. The CDR3 sequence is 19 residues long. The CDR3 spells CASSQAGTGTAQPTDTQYF. DNA of the CDR3: TGCGCCAGCAGCCAAGCCGGGACAGGGACCGCTCAGCCCACAGATACGCAGTATTTT.

This chain connects TRBV4-1 to TRBJ2-5, with no clear D. CDR1 and CDR2 (germline): MGHRA, YSYEKL. The ends were cut back, 1 base at V and 13 bases at J, with 16 bases in the middle. CDR3 size: 13 residues. CDR3 loop: CASSQAVIASMYF. In DNA, the CDR3 is TGCGCCAGCAGCCAAGCGGTTATAGCATCCATGTACTTC.

V and J are TRBV28 and TRBJ2-7; 7 bases match TRBD1. Per germline, CDR1 MDHEN and CDR2 SYDVKM. V shed 4 bases, J shed 5 bases, and the junction held 8 bases outside the gene matches. This CDR3 comprises 14 residues. CDR3 bases: TGTGCCAGCAGTTATCCGACAGGGAAAGACGAGCAGTACTTC. It translates to CASSYPTGKDEQYF.

The chain links TRBV25-1 to TRBJ1-5; D is perhaps TRBD1 (6 bases). The CDR3 sequence is 14 residues long. The V gene's germline CDR1 is MGHDK and CDR2 SYGVNS. V was trimmed by 4 bases and J by 7 bases, leaving 14 bases between them. As DNA, the CDR3 is TGTGCCAGCAGTGCCGACAGGCCGGGGCAGCCCCAGCATTTT. This codes for CASSADRPGQPQHF.

The chain joins TRBV4-1 to TRBJ2-1; 10 positions agree with TRBD2. V lost 5 bases, J lost 10 bases, and 8 bases stayed unmatched. CDR3 length: 14 residues. Germline CDR1 reads MGHRA; CDR2 reads YSYEKL. CDR3 residues: CASSEIGAGGEQFF. The CDR3, as DNA: TGCGCCAGCAGCGAAATAGGAGCGGGGGGGGAGCAGTTCTTC.

This chain uses TRBV30 with TRBJ2-3; no reliable D call. CDR3 length equals 14 residues. V lost 1 base to trimming and J lost 2 bases, with 10 bases between them. Germline V gene data show CDR1 as GTSNPN and CDR2 as SVGIG (reference sequence). Here the CDR3 reads CAWSAGDPTDTQYF. CDR3 bases: TGTGCCTGGAGTGCCGGAGACCCCACAGATACGCAGTATTTT.

The rearrangement uses TRBV5-1 and TRBJ1-1; D might be TRBD1 (5 bases). With 4 bases removed from V and 2 bases from J, the gap between germline ends came to 15 bases. Germline V gene sequence: CDR1 SGHRS, CDR2 YFSETQ. This CDR3 is built from 15 residues. The CDR3 loop reads CASSPRKTVNTEAFF. CDR3 DNA: TGCGCCAGCAGCCCGAGGAAGACAGTTAACACTGAAGCTTTCTTT. Supplemented by reference TRBV5-1 and TRBJ1-1, the full variable domain reads KAGVTQTPRYLIKTRGQQVTLSCSPISGHRSVSWYQQTPGQGLQFLFEYFSETQRNKGNFPGRFSGRQFSNSRSEMNVSTLELGDSALYLCASSPRKTVNTEAFFGQGTRLTVV.

CDR3 nucleotides: TGTGCCAGTAGCCGGACAAGCTCTGGAAACACCATATATTTT. It encodes CASSRTSSGNTIYF. The chain is built from TRBV19 and TRBJ1-3; TRBD1 is a possible D gene (5 bases). The ends were cut back, 6 bases at V and 0 bases at J, with 9 bases in the middle. This CDR3 is built from 14 residues. From germline, CDR1 is LNHDA and CDR2 SQIVND (reference sequence).

V is TRBV5-1 and J is TRBJ2-7, with 8 bases that match TRBD2. The CDR3 has 15 residues. V lost 4 bases to trimming and J lost 0 bases; unmatched junction nucleotides: 6. In germline, CDR1 is SGHRS, CDR2 YFSETQ. The CDR3 sequence: CASSLESGSSYEQYF. The CDR3 nucleotides read TGCGCCAGCAGCCTGGAGAGCGGGAGCTCCTACGAGCAGTACTTC.

The CDR3 nucleotides read TGTGCCAGCAGCTATAACGGGGGGAGCACTGAAGCTTTCTTT. Translated: CASSYNGGSTEAFF. The V call is TRBV5-4, the J call TRBJ1-1; a possible D gene is TRBD1 (5 bases). V lost 3 bases, J lost 4 bases, and 13 bases lay in between. CDR3 length: 14 residues. Per the germline V gene, CDR1 is SGHNT and CDR2 is YYREEE (reference sequence). Supplemented by reference TRBV5-4 and TRBJ1-1, the full variable domain reads ETGVTQSPTHLIKTRGQQVTLRCSSQSGHNTVSWYQQALGQGPQFIFQYYREEENGRGNFPPRFSGLQFPNYSSELNVNALELDDSALYLCASSYNGGSTEAFFGQGTRLTVV.

V and J are TRBV4-1 and TRBJ2-5; a possible D gene is TRBD2 (6 bases). CDR3 size: 15 residues. Germline V gene lookup returns CDR1 MGHRA and CDR2 YSYEKL. The V and J ends lost 2 bases and 1 base respectively, with 11 bases between them. The CDR3 loop is CASSQTGLLQETQYF. Written as DNA, the CDR3 is TGCGCCAGCAGCCAAACGGGACTCCTCCAAGAGACCCAGTACTTC.